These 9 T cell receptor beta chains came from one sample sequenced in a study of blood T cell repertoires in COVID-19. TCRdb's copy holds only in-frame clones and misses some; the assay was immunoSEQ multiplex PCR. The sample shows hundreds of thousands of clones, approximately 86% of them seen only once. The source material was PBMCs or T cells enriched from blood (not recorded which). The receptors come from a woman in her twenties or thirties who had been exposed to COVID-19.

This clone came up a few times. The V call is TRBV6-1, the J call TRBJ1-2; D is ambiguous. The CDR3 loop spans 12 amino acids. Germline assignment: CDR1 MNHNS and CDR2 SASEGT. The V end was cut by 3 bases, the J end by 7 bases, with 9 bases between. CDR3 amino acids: CASSEQRSGYTF. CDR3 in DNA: TGTGCCAGCAGTGAGCAAAGGAGTGGCTACACCTTC.

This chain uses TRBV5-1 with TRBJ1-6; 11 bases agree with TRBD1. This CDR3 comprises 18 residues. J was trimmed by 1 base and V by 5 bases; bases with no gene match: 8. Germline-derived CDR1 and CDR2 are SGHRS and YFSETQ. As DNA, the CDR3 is TGCGCCAGCAGGCAAACCGGGACAGGGGGTTCCTATAATTCACCCCTCCACTTT. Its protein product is CASRQTGTGGSYNSPLHF.

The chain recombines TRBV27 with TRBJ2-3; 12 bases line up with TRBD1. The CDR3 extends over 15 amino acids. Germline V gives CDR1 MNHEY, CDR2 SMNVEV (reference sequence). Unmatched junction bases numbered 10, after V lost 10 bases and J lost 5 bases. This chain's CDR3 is CATRHGTGGKDTQYF. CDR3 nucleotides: TGTGCCACCCGCCATGGGACAGGGGGCAAAGATACGCAGTATTTT.

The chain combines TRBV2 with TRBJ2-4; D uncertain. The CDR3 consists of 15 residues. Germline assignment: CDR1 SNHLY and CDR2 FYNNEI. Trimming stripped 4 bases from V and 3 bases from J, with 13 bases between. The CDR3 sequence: CASSAVRIVKNIQYF. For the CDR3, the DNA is TGTGCCAGCAGTGCGGTCAGGATCGTCAAAAACATTCAGTACTTC.

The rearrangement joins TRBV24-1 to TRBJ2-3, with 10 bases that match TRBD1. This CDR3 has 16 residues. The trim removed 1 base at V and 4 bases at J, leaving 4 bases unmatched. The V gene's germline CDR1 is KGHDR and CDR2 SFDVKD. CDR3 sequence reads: CATSDLGTGVSDTQYF. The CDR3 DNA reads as TGTGCCACCAGTGATTTAGGGACAGGGGTATCAGATACGCAGTATTTT.

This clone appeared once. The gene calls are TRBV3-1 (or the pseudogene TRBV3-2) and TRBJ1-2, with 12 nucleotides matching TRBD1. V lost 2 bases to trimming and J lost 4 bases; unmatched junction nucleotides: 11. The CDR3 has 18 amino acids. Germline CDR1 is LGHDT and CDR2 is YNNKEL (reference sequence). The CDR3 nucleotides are TGTGCCAGCAGCCAAAGCCCCGGGACAGGGGGCGCTGGCTATGGCTACACCTTC. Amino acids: CASSQSPGTGGAGYGYTF.

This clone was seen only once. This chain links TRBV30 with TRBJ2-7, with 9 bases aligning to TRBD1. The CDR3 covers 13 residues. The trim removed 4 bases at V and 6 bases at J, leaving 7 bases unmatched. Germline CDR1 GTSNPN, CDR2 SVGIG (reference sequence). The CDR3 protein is CAWTRGQGLEQYF. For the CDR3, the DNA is TGTGCCTGGACCCGGGGACAGGGCCTCGAGCAGTACTTC.

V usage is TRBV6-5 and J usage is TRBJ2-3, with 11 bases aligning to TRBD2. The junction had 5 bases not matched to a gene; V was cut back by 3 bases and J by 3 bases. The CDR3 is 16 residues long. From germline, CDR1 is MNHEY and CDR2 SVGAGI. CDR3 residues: CASSYLAGGGTDTQYF. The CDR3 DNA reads TGTGCCAGCAGTTATCTAGCGGGGGGCGGAACAGATACGCAGTATTTT.

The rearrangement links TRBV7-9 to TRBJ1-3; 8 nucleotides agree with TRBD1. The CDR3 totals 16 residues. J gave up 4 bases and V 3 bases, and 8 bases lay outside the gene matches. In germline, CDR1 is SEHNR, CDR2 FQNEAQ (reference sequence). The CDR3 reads CASSFPDRVGGNTIYF. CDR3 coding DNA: TGTGCCAGCAGCTTCCCGGACAGGGTAGGGGGAAACACCATATATTTT.